This TCR beta chain was captured by sequencing in a study of blood T cell repertoires in COVID-19. Study-wide context: The United States, Italy and Spain supplied acute and convalescent COVID-19 samples. Sample material is recorded as cDNA or gDNA derived from T cells, B-cell-depleted T cells, or PBMCs.

The method was immunoSEQ multiplex PCR; TCRdb's version includes in-frame clones alone and lacks a portion of them. Of roughly 24,000 clones listed, about 75% are singletons. The CDR3 runs 15 residues. CDR1 and CDR2 from the germline V gene are MNHEY and SVGEGT. Trimming took off 3 bases at V and 1 base at J, with 13 bases between the two ends. This clone was detected only once. V gene TRBV6-2 or TRBV6-3 combines with J gene TRBJ2-7; weak D call: TRBD1 (5 bases). This clonotype originated in a man older than 75 with active or convalescent COVID-19. The sample was peripheral blood. CDR3 amino acids: CASSYSLQVSYEQYF. DNA for the CDR3: TGTGCCAGCAGTTATTCATTACAGGTATCCTACGAGCAGTACTTC.